These 27 T cell receptor beta chains share one sample of origin, sequenced in a study of shared clonotypes between healthy human individuals. The naive CD8 subset, CD45RO-negative cells positively selected for CCR7, excluded terminally differentiated effector memory CD45RA+ cells. This table comes from immunoSEQ multiplex PCR, and its TCRdb copy is limited to in-frame clones, with some not included. The sample shows around 1,900,000 clones, 85% to 95% of them seen only once. Specimen: naive CD8+ T cells from PBMCs. These receptors all come from a man aged 18 to 30 in good health. Some clones in this sample may be carry-over from other donors' samples.

This clone has only one observation. The chain is built from TRBV7-8 and TRBJ2-1; 8 bases are shared with TRBD1. Unmatched junction bases numbered 3, after V lost 0 bases and J lost 2 bases. CDR1 is SGHVS, CDR2 FQNEAQ, per germline. The CDR3 has 16 residues. DNA of the CDR3: TGTGCCAGCAGCTTAGCACCGGGACAGGCCTACAATGAGCAGTTCTTC. It codes for CASSLAPGQAYNEQFF.

DNA of the CDR3: TGTGCCAGCGCGGCGGGCCACACAGATACGCAGTATTTT. It encodes CASAAGHTDTQYF. The V and J genes are TRBV2 and TRBJ2-3; D is possibly TRBD2 (5 bases). Trimming removed 8 bases at V and 2 bases at J, with 11 bases between. The V gene's germline CDR1 is SNHLY and CDR2 FYNNEI. CDR3 length equals 13 residues.

The CDR3 protein is CASSVGVGGGELFF. In DNA form, the CDR3 reads TGTGCCAGCAGCGTAGGGGTTGGCGGCGGGGAGCTGTTTTTT. The chain is built from TRBV9 and TRBJ2-2; D is ambiguous. Germline loops: CDR1 SGDLS, CDR2 YYNGEE. Trimming stripped 0 bases from V and 7 bases from J, with 10 bases between. The CDR3 is made up of 14 amino acids.

V is TRBV27 and J is TRBJ1-1; possibly TRBD1 for D (5 bases). The CDR3 contains 14 residues. Germline CDR1 MNHEY, CDR2 SMNVEV (reference sequence). Deletions cut 3 bases from V and 5 bases from J, with 13 bases between. The DNA for the CDR3 is TGTGCCAGCAGTTTCGGGGGGATTCGGACTGAAGCTTTCTTT. Protein: CASSFGGIRTEAFF.

The chain recombines TRBV27 with TRBJ2-7; D is possibly TRBD1 (8 bases). This CDR3 spans 14 amino acids. The V gene's germline CDR1 is MNHEY and CDR2 SMNVEV (reference sequence). Trimming removed 6 bases at V and 2 bases at J, with 14 bases between. CDR3 loop: CASRKQGGAYEQYF. The CDR3 coding sequence is TGTGCCAGCAGGAAACAGGGGGGGGCCTACGAGCAGTACTTC.

The chain links TRBV6-4 to TRBJ1-1; D gene ambiguous. Germline V CDR1 and CDR2: MRHNA, SNTAGT. The V end lost 7 bases, the J end lost 2 bases, and 17 bases lay between the germline ends. The CDR3 loop spans 15 amino acids. The CDR3 protein is CASIRCSYDNTEAFF. In DNA form, the CDR3 reads TGTGCCAGCATAAGGTGCTCCTATGATAACACTGAAGCTTTCTTT.

V and J are TRBV27 and TRBJ2-7, with 9 bases matching TRBD2. Germline values: CDR1 MNHEY, CDR2 SMNVEV (reference sequence). The J segment lost 7 bases and the V segment lost 5 bases, leaving 9 bases of the junction unmatched. There are 14 residues in the CDR3. The CDR3 sequence: CASSPLAGLVEQYF. The DNA for the CDR3 is TGTGCCAGCAGTCCACTAGCGGGTCTCGTGGAGCAGTACTTC.

The chain links TRBV27 to TRBJ2-1, with D possibly TRBD2 on 5 matching bases. Trimming removed 7 bases from V and 0 bases from J, with 10 bases in between. The germline gives CDR1 MNHEY, CDR2 SMNVEV (reference sequence). The CDR3 runs to 14 residues. The CDR3 DNA is TGTGCCAGCAATACTAGGAGCTCCTACAATGAGCAGTTCTTC. It codes for CASNTRSSYNEQFF.

The chain recombines TRBV10-1 with TRBJ2-2, with D hard to call. CDR3 size: 17 residues. Germline V lookup: CDR1 WNHNN, CDR2 SYGVQD (reference sequence). Trimming pared 5 bases from V and 0 bases from J, leaving 16 bases between. The DNA of the CDR3 is TGCGCCAGCAGTCCCGCAATGAGTTGGGCGAACACCGGGGAGCTGTTTTTT. Translation gives CASSPAMSWANTGELFF.

The chain has TRBV27 and TRBJ1-1; D remains unclear. V was trimmed by 4 bases and J by 0 bases, leaving 9 bases between them. The CDR3 length is 14 residues. Germline CDR1 is MNHEY and CDR2 is SMNVEV (reference sequence). For the CDR3, the DNA is TGTGCCAGCAGTTCCTGGGTCCTGAACACTGAAGCTTTCTTT. Amino acid sequence: CASSSWVLNTEAFF.

The chain employs TRBV15 and TRBJ1-2, with D hard to call. The germline CDR1 and CDR2 sequences are LNHNV and YYDKDF (reference sequence). This CDR3 comprises 15 residues. V was clipped by 5 bases and J by 7 bases, with 20 bases between them. CDR3 DNA sequence: TGTGCCACCAGCGGTTCGATGGGTTGGGCGAGTGGCTACACCTTC. Amino acids: CATSGSMGWASGYTF. The complete variable domain, with remaining parts taken from reference TRBV15 and TRBJ1-2, reads DAMVIQNPRYQVTQFGKPVTLSCSQTLNHNVMYWYQQKSSQAPKLLFHYYDKDFNNEADTPDNFQSRRPNTSFCFLDIRSPGLGDTAMYLCATSGSMGWASGYTFGSGTRLTVV.

V usage is TRBV21-1 and J usage is TRBJ2-7; the D segment call TRBD1 is taken from the table without a DNA check. TRBV21-1 is an annotated pseudogene. This CDR3 has 15 residues. CDR3 sequence (DNA): TGTGCCAGCAGCGCCCACAGGGTAACTTTTTACGAGCAGTACTTC. Protein: CASSAHRVTFYEQYF.

The chain carries TRBV7-8 and TRBJ2-7, with D tentatively TRBD1 or TRBD2 (5 bases each). CDR3 length: 17 amino acids. The V gene's germline CDR1 is SGHVS and CDR2 FQNEAQ. V lost 5 bases and J 0 bases, leaving 20 bases between the germline ends. CDR3 bases: TGTGCCAGCAGCCCAAGGACCGAGGGACCGAGCTCCTACGAGCAGTACTTC. Its translation is CASSPRTEGPSSYEQYF.

This clone was observed once. The chain employs TRBV7-6 and TRBJ1-1, with a weak D call TRBD1 (5 bases). Germline-derived CDR1 and CDR2 are SGHVS and FNYEAQ. The V and J ends lost 6 bases and 5 bases respectively, with 13 bases between them. CDR3 length equals 13 residues. CDR3 loop: CASSGGVRTEAFF. The DNA of the CDR3 is TGTGCCAGCAGTGGAGGGGTCCGGACTGAAGCTTTCTTT.

On this clone: The junction shows a germline mismatch at one end, possibly a read error. Other DNA sequences in the same sample also yield this CDR3. J is TRBJ2-1 and V is TRBV7-2, with D possibly matching TRBD2 (5 bases). CDR1 SGHTA and CDR2 FQGNSA come from the germline V gene. CDR3 size: 15 residues. CDR3 DNA: TGTGCCAGCAGCCTAGCTGGCGGTCCTTACAATGAGCAGTTCTTC. Its protein product is CASSLAGGPYNEQFF.

The chain carries TRBV28 and TRBJ2-7; 9 positions match TRBD1. The CDR3 is 14 amino acids. The ends lost 6 bases at V and 1 base at J; junction bases unmatched: 4. The V gene's germline CDR1 is MDHEN and CDR2 SYDVKM. The CDR3 DNA reads TGTGCCAGCAGAGACAGGGGGTCGTCCTACGAGCAGTACTTC. Amino acid sequence: CASRDRGSSYEQYF.

The gene calls are TRBV27 and TRBJ2-7; no clear D. The CDR3 consists of 13 residues. In germline, CDR1 is MNHEY, CDR2 SMNVEV (reference sequence). Deletions cut 6 bases from V and 3 bases from J, with 12 bases between. The CDR3: CASRPGRIYEQYF. CDR3 nucleotides: TGTGCCAGCAGGCCGGGCCGAATCTACGAGCAGTACTTC.

The chain couples TRBV9 to TRBJ2-3, with 8 bases aligning to TRBD2. Per germline, CDR1 SGDLS and CDR2 YYNGEE. The length of the CDR3 is 16 residues. V dropped 6 bases and J dropped 4; count of bases not matched to a gene: 13. The CDR3 DNA reads as TGTGCCAGCAACCCCTCGGGGGGGTTATACGCAGATACGCAGTATTTT. As protein: CASNPSGGLYADTQYF.

The chain has TRBV4-1 and TRBJ2-1; 8 bases agree with TRBD2. Germline V gives CDR1 MGHRA, CDR2 YSYEKL. The CDR3 length is 16 residues. The V and J ends lost 4 bases and 4 bases, in that order; junction bases with no gene match: 9. Written as DNA, the CDR3 is TGCGCCAGCAGCCGTCAGCTAGCGGGTCCATACAATGAGCAGTTCTTC. It translates to CASSRQLAGPYNEQFF.

The chain combines TRBV4-1 with TRBJ2-1; TRBD1 matches at 7 bases. Germline V lookup: CDR1 MGHRA, CDR2 YSYEKL. Trimming at V came to 6 bases and at J to 7 bases, leaving 9 bases not matched to a gene. The CDR3 has 14 amino acids. CDR3 nucleotide sequence: TGCGCCAGCAGACCTCGACAGGGCGGGAATGAGCAGTTCTTC. This encodes CASRPRQGGNEQFF.

This clone was picked up one time. V gene TRBV28 combines with J gene TRBJ2-1, with TRBD2 matching 7 bases. The CDR3 extends over 16 amino acids. With V trimmed by 1 base and J by 8 bases, 11 bases remained unmatched. Germline V gives CDR1 MDHEN, CDR2 SYDVKM. The CDR3 region has the DNA TGTGCCAGCAGTTTATTTCCTAGGGAGGGCCATGATGAGCAGTTCTTC. It is translated as CASSLFPREGHDEQFF.

The rearrangement joins TRBV4-1 to TRBJ1-3; D not resolved. Trimming removed 1 base from V and 4 bases from J, with 5 bases in between. The CDR3 has 13 residues. Germline assignment: CDR1 MGHRA and CDR2 YSYEKL. CDR3 nucleotide sequence: TGCGCCAGCAGCCAAGGACCCGGAAACACCATATATTTT. It yields the protein CASSQGPGNTIYF.

V usage is TRBV19 and J usage is TRBJ2-3; the D gene could be TRBD1 or TRBD2 (6 bases each). V lost 3 bases, J lost 6 bases, and 16 bases lay in between. There are 15 residues in the CDR3. Germline-derived CDR1 and CDR2 are LNHDA and SQIVND (reference sequence). In DNA form, the CDR3 reads TGTGCCAGTAGTATGAGGGACTTAGGGGGGGATACGCAGTATTTT. Residues: CASSMRDLGGDTQYF.

V is TRBV15 and J is TRBJ1-1; maybe TRBD1 (6 bases). The CDR3 consists of 13 residues. The germline V gene has CDR1 LNHNV and CDR2 YYDKDF (reference sequence). V shed 4 bases and J shed 5 bases, with 11 bases lying between them. CDR3 loop: CATSTQGGTEAFF. The DNA of the CDR3 is TGTGCCACCAGCACACAGGGAGGGACTGAAGCTTTCTTT.

This chain connects TRBV10-2 to TRBJ1-1; TRBD1 matches 7 bases. In germline, CDR1 is WSHSY, CDR2 SAAADI. The CDR3 covers 14 residues. V dropped 4 bases and J dropped 3; count of bases not matched to a gene: 5. The CDR3 DNA reads as TGCGCCAGCAGTGCAGGGGGGGAGGACACTGAAGCTTTCTTT. Protein product: CASSAGGEDTEAFF.

The chain uses TRBV27 and TRBJ2-2, with D possibly matching TRBD2 (6 bases). Germline V gene lookup returns CDR1 MNHEY and CDR2 SMNVEV (reference sequence). The CDR3 contains 15 residues. Trimming removed 0 bases at V and 3 bases at J, with 8 bases between. CDR3 DNA: TGTGCCAGCAGTTTATCGGAGGGGCACACCGGGGAGCTGTTTTTT. It translates to CASSLSEGHTGELFF.

The rearrangement links TRBV7-9 to TRBJ2-2, with 9 positions matching TRBD1. The CDR3 has 16 residues. J lost 2 bases, V lost 5 bases, and 6 bases had no gene match. Germline V gives CDR1 SEHNR, CDR2 FQNEAQ (reference sequence). The CDR3 spells CASSTTGGRNTGELFF. The CDR3 DNA is TGTGCCAGCAGCACAACAGGGGGCAGAAACACCGGGGAGCTGTTTTTT. Using reference TRBV7-9 and TRBJ2-2 for the parts outside the CDR3, the full variable domain is DTGVSQNPRHKITKRGQNVTFRCDPISEHNRLYWYRQTLGQGPEFLTYFQNEAQLEKSRLLSDRFSAERPKGSFSTLEIQRTEQGDSAMYLCASSTTGGRNTGELFFGEGSRLTVL.